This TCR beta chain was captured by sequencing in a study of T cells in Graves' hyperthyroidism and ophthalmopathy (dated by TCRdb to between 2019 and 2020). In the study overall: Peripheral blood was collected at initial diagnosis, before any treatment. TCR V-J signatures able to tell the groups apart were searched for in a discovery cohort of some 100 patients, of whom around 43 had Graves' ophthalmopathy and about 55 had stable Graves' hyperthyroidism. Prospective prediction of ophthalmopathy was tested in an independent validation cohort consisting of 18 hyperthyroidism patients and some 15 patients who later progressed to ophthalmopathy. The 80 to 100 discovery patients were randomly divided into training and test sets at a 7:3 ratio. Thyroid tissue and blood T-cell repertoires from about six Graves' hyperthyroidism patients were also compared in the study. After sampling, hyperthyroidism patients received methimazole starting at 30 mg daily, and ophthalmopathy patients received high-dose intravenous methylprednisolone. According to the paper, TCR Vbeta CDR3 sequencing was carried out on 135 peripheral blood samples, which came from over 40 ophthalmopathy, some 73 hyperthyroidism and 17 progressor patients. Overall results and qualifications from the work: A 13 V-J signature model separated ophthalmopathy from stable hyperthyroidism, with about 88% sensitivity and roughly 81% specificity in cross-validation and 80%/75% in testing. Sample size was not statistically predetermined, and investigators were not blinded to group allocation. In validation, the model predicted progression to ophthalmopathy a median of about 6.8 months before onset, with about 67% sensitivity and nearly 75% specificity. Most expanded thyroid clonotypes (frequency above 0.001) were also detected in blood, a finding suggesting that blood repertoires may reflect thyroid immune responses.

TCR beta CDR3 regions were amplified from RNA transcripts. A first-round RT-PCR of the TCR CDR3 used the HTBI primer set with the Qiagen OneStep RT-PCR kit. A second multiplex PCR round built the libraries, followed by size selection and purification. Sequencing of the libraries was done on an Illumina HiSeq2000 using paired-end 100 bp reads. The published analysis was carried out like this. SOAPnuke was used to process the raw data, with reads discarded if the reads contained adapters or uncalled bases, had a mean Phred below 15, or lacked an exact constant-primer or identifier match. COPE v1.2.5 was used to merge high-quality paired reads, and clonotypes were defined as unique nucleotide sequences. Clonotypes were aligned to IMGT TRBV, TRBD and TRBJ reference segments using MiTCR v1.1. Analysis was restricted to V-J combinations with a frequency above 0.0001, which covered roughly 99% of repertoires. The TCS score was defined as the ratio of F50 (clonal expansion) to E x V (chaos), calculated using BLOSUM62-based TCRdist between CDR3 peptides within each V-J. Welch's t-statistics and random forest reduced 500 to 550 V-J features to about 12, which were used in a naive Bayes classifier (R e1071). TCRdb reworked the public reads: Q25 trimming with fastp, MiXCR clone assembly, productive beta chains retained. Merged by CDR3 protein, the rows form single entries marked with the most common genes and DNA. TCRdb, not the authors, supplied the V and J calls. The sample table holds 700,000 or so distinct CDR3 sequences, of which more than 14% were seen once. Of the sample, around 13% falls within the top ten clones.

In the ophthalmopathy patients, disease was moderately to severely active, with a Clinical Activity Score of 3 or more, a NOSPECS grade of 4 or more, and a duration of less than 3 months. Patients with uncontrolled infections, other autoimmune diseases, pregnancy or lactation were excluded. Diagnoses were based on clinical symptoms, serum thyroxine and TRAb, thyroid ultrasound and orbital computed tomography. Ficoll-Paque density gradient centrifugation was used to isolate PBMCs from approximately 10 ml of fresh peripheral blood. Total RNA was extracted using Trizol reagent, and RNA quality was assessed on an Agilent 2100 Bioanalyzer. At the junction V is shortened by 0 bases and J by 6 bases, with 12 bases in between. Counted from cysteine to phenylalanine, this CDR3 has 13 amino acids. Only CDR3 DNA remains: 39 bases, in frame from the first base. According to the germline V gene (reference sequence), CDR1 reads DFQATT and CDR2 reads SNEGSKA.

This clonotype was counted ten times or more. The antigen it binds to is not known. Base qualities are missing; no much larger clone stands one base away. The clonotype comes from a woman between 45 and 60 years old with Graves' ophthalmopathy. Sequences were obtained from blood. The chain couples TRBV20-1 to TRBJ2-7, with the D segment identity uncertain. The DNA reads TGCAGTGCTAGAGATTACCGGGTTTCCGAGCAGTACTTC. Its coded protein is CSARDYRVSEQYF.